This T cell receptor (beta chain) was retrieved from a study of blood T cell repertoires in COVID-19 (dated by TCRdb to the early 2020s). About the investigation overall: Samples from collaborators originated in the United States, Italy and Spain and spanned both the acute and convalescent phases of COVID-19. The dataset comprised deeply sampled blood TCRbeta repertoires from subjects exposed to, actively infected with, or recovered from COVID-19. The prospective study material was composed of cDNA or gDNA derived from T cells, B-cell-depleted T cells, or PBMCs. Samples came from the ongoing ImmuneRACE study (first 160 participants) plus 1,254 subjects from 6 global collaborators. Nearly every sample came with metadata listing a de-identified subject ID, COVID-19 status, age in years and sex. Where available, HLA class I and class II types were obtained from metadata supplied by the sample provider rather than from assay-based typing. A freely available public database, intended as a resource for researchers studying the immune response to SARS-CoV-2, is where the repertoires were released. Overall study outcomes, separate from this receptor: How much clinical and demographic metadata was included differed by source and by participant, and the metadata was provided uncurated.

V was cut back by 4 bases and J by 4 bases, leaving a gap of 17 bases between them. Sequences MNHEY (CDR1) and SMNVEV (CDR2) are obtained from the germline V gene (reference sequence). The CDR3 runs 16 residues from the cysteine to the phenylalanine. Only the CDR3 region is kept as DNA, spanning 48 bases read in frame from base 1. Of note for this clone: There is no known antigen for this receptor. Per-base quality was not reported, and no clone a single base away is much larger than it.

TCRbeta CDR3 regions were amplified from genomic DNA using the immunoSEQ Assay, a bias-controlled multiplex PCR. Per the source publication's procedure: The number of nucleated cells in each sample was estimated from the amplification of reference gene primers within the assay. To quantify the absolute abundance of each unique TCRbeta CDR3 rearrangement, sequence reads were collapsed and filtered. For each sample, productive Simpson clonality was calculated as the square root of Simpson's diversity index across productive rearrangements. Entries here come from immuneACCESS through TCRdb and include only in-frame sequences with V and J called. Some clones fail to appear in such tables; in the studies checked, an unresolved V gene covers under half of the shortfall, and the cause of the remainder is unknown. V and J calls and clone size follow that table, whereas D and trimming were derived from the DNA. The sample table records under 75,000 clones; roughly 80% of these occur just once. Of the sample, around a sixth falls within the top ten clones.

Samples from volunteer blood donors who had recovered from COVID-19 were contributed by a second Seattle source. Collaborating institutions collected whole blood in K2EDTA tubes following their own protocols. Collaborator samples were shipped for TCRbeta analysis as frozen whole blood, isolated PBMCs, or DNA extracted from either sample type. The sequence links TRBV27 to TRBJ1-5; a tentative D match to TRBD1 spans 6 bases. The clonotype was recovered from a man between 65 and 80 years old who had recovered from COVID-19. The sequencing input was peripheral blood. The nucleotide sequence reads TGTGCCAGCAGTTCTCAATGGGGGACAATAAATCAGCCCCAGCATTTT. The encoded protein is CASSSQWGTINQPQHF.